This entry describes one TCR beta chain. The data were taken from a study of blood T cells in healthy people across ages. The germline V gene encodes CDR1 DFQATT and CDR2 SNEGSKA (reference sequence). The CDR3 spans 13 residues. Combining a sample-barcoded 5' primer with a J-beta primer mix, a second PCR ran for about 6 to 12 cycles. TCRdb reprocessed the 5' RACE reads with MiXCR, giving one entry per CDR3 protein. Of 450,000 to 600,000 distinct CDR3 sequences in the sample, around 27% were seen once. This sample was shared with a second study, whose subject was T cells of mothers and their children.

The origin of this receptor is a boy aged 2 to 9 in good health. The genes are TRBV20-1 and TRBJ2-1; 8 bases agree with TRBD2. Matching the DNA end better, TRBJ2-5 makes the J call doubtful. The sequencing sample was made of blood. Here the CDR3 reads CSAPASGQETQYF. CDR3 DNA: TGCAGTGCACCAGCTAGCGGGCAAGAGACCCAGTACTTC.